This is a list of T cell receptor beta chains from one sample in a study of T cells in Graves' hyperthyroidism and ophthalmopathy. TCRdb used MiXCR to reprocess the multiplex PCR reads, holding one entry per CDR3 protein. The profile shows some 300,000 distinct CDR3 sequences, approximately 19% of them singletons. Sequenced sample: blood. These receptor sequences come from a man aged 50 to 60 with Graves' ophthalmopathy. Each CDR3 is given with its conserved first and last residue. The order of the fields is V gene, D gene, clone size, J gene, CDR3 DNA, CDR3 protein. D genes are given only for firm matches. Clone size is stated in some rows and not others, as once, few, many or a class when expanded.

v_gene: TRBV5-6; d_gene: -; abundance: -; j_gene: TRBJ2-5; CDR3nt: TGTGCCAGCACCGCTTTTGTGGGTGGAGAGACCCAGTACTTC; CDR3aa: CASTAFVGGETQYF
v_gene: TRBV27; d_gene: TRBD2; abundance: -; j_gene: TRBJ2-1; CDR3nt: TGTGCCAGCAGCTGGGGGGGGAGAGGCGAGCAGTTCTTC; CDR3aa: CASSWGGRGEQFF
v_gene: TRBV30; d_gene: TRBD1; abundance: many; j_gene: TRBJ1-5; CDR3nt: TGTGCCTGGGATACAGGGGGCGTCCAGCCCCAGCATTTT; CDR3aa: CAWDTGGVQPQHF
v_gene: TRBV11-2; d_gene: TRBD1; abundance: -; j_gene: TRBJ2-7; CDR3nt: TGTGCCAGCAGCCAAGGACAGGGGGAGGGCGAGCAGTACTTC; CDR3aa: CASSQGQGEGEQYF
v_gene: TRBV25-1; d_gene: -; abundance: -; j_gene: TRBJ1-3; CDR3nt: TGTGCCAGCAGTGAATGGGGGGGTTCTGGAAACACCATATATTTT; CDR3aa: CASSEWGGSGNTIYF
v_gene: TRBV2; d_gene: -; abundance: many; j_gene: TRBJ1-1; CDR3nt: TGTGCCAGCATCCTGACTGAGAACACTGAAGCTTTCTTT; CDR3aa: CASILTENTEAFF
v_gene: TRBV6-5; d_gene: -; abundance: -; j_gene: TRBJ1-6; CDR3nt: TGTGCCAGCAGTTCGTCCGGGGGGTACTCACCCCTCCACTTT; CDR3aa: CASSSSGGYSPLHF
v_gene: TRBV7-8; d_gene: -; abundance: -; j_gene: TRBJ2-3; CDR3nt: TGTGCCAGCAGCTTAGACGAACCCGAAGATACGCAGTATTTT; CDR3aa: CASSLDEPEDTQYF
v_gene: TRBV15; d_gene: TRBD2; abundance: few; j_gene: TRBJ2-1; CDR3nt: TGTGCCACCAGCAGAGATAGCGGGACGGATGAGCAGTTCTTC; CDR3aa: CATSRDSGTDEQFF
v_gene: TRBV7-9; d_gene: TRBD1; abundance: -; j_gene: TRBJ2-5; CDR3nt: TGTGCCAGCAGCGAGCGGACAGGGCAGGGCCAAGAGACCCAGTACTTC; CDR3aa: CASSERTGQGQETQYF
v_gene: TRBV11-1; d_gene: -; abundance: many; j_gene: TRBJ1-2; CDR3nt: TGTGCCAGCAGCCCGAGAAGGACTGCCGGGGCCGATAATGGCTACACCTTC; CDR3aa: CASSPRRTAGADNGYTF
v_gene: TRBV13; d_gene: -; abundance: few; j_gene: TRBJ1-4; CDR3nt: TGTGCCAGCAGCTTAGGACAGGTTGAAAAACTGTTTTTT; CDR3aa: CASSLGQVEKLFF
v_gene: TRBV27; d_gene: -; abundance: -; j_gene: TRBJ2-1; CDR3nt: TGTGCCAGCAGTCAGGGGCATGAGCAGTTCTTC; CDR3aa: CASSQGHEQFF
v_gene: TRBV11-3; d_gene: TRBD2; abundance: few; j_gene: TRBJ2-2; CDR3nt: TGTGCCAGCAGCTTAGTGCGGGAGTTTTTAACGCACACCGGGGAGCTGTTTTTT; CDR3aa: CASSLVREFLTHTGELFF
v_gene: TRBV3-1; d_gene: -; abundance: -; j_gene: TRBJ2-3; CDR3nt: TGTGCCAGCAGCCAAGGACAGGCCGATAGCACAGGTACGCAGTATTTT; CDR3aa: CASSQGQADSTGTQYF
v_gene: TRBV28; d_gene: -; abundance: -; j_gene: TRBJ2-3; CDR3nt: TGTGCCAGCACTGGCCCCCTGGATACGCAGTATTTT; CDR3aa: CASTGPLDTQYF
v_gene: TRBV3-1; d_gene: TRBD1; abundance: many; j_gene: TRBJ2-7; CDR3nt: TGTGCCAGCAGCCAGACGGACAGGGGGCCCAACGAGCAGTACTTC; CDR3aa: CASSQTDRGPNEQYF
v_gene: TRBV6-2/TRBV6-3; d_gene: -; abundance: few; j_gene: TRBJ2-7; CDR3nt: TGTGCCAGCAGTTCGTCGGGGCGGGGCCTGGGGTCCTACGAGCAGTACTTC; CDR3aa: CASSSSGRGLGSYEQYF
v_gene: TRBV19; d_gene: -; abundance: few; j_gene: TRBJ2-4; CDR3nt: TGTGCCAGTAGTATACGACAGAACGTAGCCAAAAACATTCAGTACTTC; CDR3aa: CASSIRQNVAKNIQYF
v_gene: TRBV24-1; d_gene: -; abundance: many; j_gene: TRBJ2-1; CDR3nt: TGTGCCACCAGGAAAACAGGAGGAAGCTCCTACAATGAGCAGTTCTTC; CDR3aa: CATRKTGGSSYNEQFF
v_gene: TRBV18; d_gene: -; abundance: few; j_gene: TRBJ1-3; CDR3nt: TGTGCCAGCTCACCTCAATGGAGTTCAGGAAACACCATATATTTT; CDR3aa: CASSPQWSSGNTIYF
v_gene: TRBV6-1; d_gene: TRBD2; abundance: -; j_gene: TRBJ2-1; CDR3nt: TGTGCCAGCAGCCCCCTTTGGGCGGGAGGGCAGTTCTTC; CDR3aa: CASSPLWAGGQFF
v_gene: TRBV15; d_gene: TRBD1; abundance: -; j_gene: TRBJ1-1; CDR3nt: TGTGCCACCAGCAGAGATCCGCCAGGGGGCTTGAACACTGAAGCTTTCTTT; CDR3aa: CATSRDPPGGLNTEAFF